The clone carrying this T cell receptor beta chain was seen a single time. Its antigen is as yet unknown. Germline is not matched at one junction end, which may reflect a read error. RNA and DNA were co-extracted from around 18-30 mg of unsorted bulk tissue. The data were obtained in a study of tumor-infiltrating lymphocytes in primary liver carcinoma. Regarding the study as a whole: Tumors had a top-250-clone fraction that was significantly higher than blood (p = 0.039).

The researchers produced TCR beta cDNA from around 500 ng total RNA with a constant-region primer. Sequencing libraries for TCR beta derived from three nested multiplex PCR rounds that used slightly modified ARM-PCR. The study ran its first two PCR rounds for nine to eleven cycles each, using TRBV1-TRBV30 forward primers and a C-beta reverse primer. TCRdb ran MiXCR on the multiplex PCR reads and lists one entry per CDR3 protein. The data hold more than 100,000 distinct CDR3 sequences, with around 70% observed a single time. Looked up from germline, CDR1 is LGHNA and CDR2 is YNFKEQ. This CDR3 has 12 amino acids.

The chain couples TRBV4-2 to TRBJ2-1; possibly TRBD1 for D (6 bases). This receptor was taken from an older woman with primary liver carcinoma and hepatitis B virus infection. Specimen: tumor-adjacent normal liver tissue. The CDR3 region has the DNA TGTGCCATCAGCCCAGAGGGGGAAGAGCAGTTCTTC. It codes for CAISPEGEEQFF.